The sequence of this T cell receptor beta chain was determined in a study of Ad26.COV2.S vaccination and SARS-CoV-2 variants. Broader study findings: Those who received the vaccine showed greater spike-specific TCR breadth than those given placebo. Non-spike TCR breadth did not differ much between vaccine and placebo recipients.

As to treatment: about 20 received Ad26.COV2.S at low or high dose, single or two shots; about five received placebo; per-sample allocation not given. Sampling was done on day 63 after the first vaccine or placebo injection. Only in-frame clones appear in the TCRdb table, and some are missing; sequencing was by immunoSEQ multiplex PCR. The table shows roughly 320,000 clones, with about 86% occurring only once. V was pared by 8 bases and J by 5 bases, with 15 bases between. The CDR3 length is 14 residues. Germline assignment: CDR1 LNHDA and CDR2 SQIVND (reference sequence). With regard to this clone: The target antigen is unknown.

V usage is TRBV19 and J usage is TRBJ2-2; possibly TRBD1 for D (6 bases). The sample here was peripheral blood, taken in a trial of Ad26.COV2.S vaccine versus placebo. This clonotype was sampled from a person aged 18 to 59 who received the Ad26.COV2.S COVID-19 vaccine or a placebo. The CDR3, as DNA: TGTGCCAGTGGGGCAGGGGTGACAACCGGGGAGCTGTTTTTT. It yields the protein CASGAGVTTGELFF.